The 30 T cell receptor beta chains below were found in one sample sequenced in a study of OX40 agonist ivuxolimab in advanced cancers. The protocol was immunoSEQ multiplex PCR, while the TCRdb copy is restricted to in-frame clones and leaves out a portion. In the table there are about 60,000 clones, about nine tenths of which are singletons. Specimen: CD4+ or CD8+ T cells sorted from blood, collected in a trial of the OX40 agonist ivuxolimab. These receptors all come from an adult with an advanced solid tumor such as melanoma, head and neck, liver or kidney cancer.

This clone showed up just once. This chain links TRBV7-8 with TRBJ2-5, with 7 bases aligning to TRBD1. V shed 7 bases, J shed 5 bases, and the junction held 4 bases outside the gene matches. The CDR3 sequence is 12 residues long. Germline CDR1 reads SGHVS; CDR2 reads FQNEAQ. For the CDR3, the DNA is TGTGCCAGCAACAAAGGGGGCGAGACCCAGTACTTC. It yields the protein CASNKGGETQYF.

This chain links TRBV9 with TRBJ2-5; a weak D match, TRBD2 (6 bases). This CDR3 spans 13 amino acids. V lost 4 bases to trimming and J lost 11 bases, with 18 bases between them. Germline-derived CDR1 and CDR2 are SGDLS and YYNGEE. DNA for the CDR3: TGTGCCAGCAGCCCCCCGGGGGAGCCAACGCAGTACTTC. It translates to CASSPPGEPTQYF.

The rearrangement uses TRBV28 and TRBJ2-7, with 10 nucleotides matching TRBD2. CDR3 length equals 15 residues. With V trimmed by 8 bases and J by 4 bases, 11 bases remained unmatched. Germline-derived CDR1 and CDR2 are MDHEN and SYDVKM. The CDR3 region has the DNA TGTGCCAGCTCCCCGGCTAGCGGGAGTTGGTACGAGCAGTACTTC. Its protein is CASSPASGSWYEQYF.

This clone has just one count. The chain carries TRBV9 and TRBJ2-7; 14 nucleotides match TRBD2. This CDR3 spans 15 amino acids. V gave up 4 bases and J gave up 4 bases; unmatched junction bases: 4. The germline gives CDR1 SGDLS, CDR2 YYNGEE. The DNA for the CDR3 is TGTGCCAGCAGCCCGGGACTAGCGGGAGTTTACGAGCAGTACTTC. It codes for CASSPGLAGVYEQYF. The whole variable domain, remainder taken from reference TRBV9 and TRBJ2-7, is DSGVTQTPKHLITATGQRVTLRCSPRSGDLSVYWYQQSLDQGLQFLIQYYNGEERAKGNILERFSAQQFPDLHSELNLSSLELGDSALYFCASSPGLAGVYEQYFGPGTRLTVT.

The J gene is TRBJ2-7, the V gene TRBV4-1; TRBD2 matches 7 bases. The germline V gene encodes CDR1 MGHRA and CDR2 YSYEKL. After removal of 4 bases from V and 7 bases from J, the junction contained 10 bases not matched to a gene. The CDR3 contains 14 residues. The CDR3 coding sequence is TGCGCCAGCAGCCGAAGCGGGACCCATCGTGAGCAGTACTTC. It specifies CASSRSGTHREQYF.

This chain links TRBV6-1 with TRBJ2-3; D gene ambiguous. The V gene's germline CDR1 is MNHNS and CDR2 SASEGT. Trimming took 7 bases from V and 4 from J, leaving 6 bases between them. The CDR3 has 11 amino acids. CDR3 residues: CASIGADTQYF. The CDR3 DNA reads as TGTGCCAGCATTGGGGCAGATACGCAGTATTTT.

V usage is TRBV4-3 and J usage is TRBJ1-1; 8 bases line up with TRBD1. The CDR3 loop spans 14 amino acids. Trimming took 4 bases from V and 11 from J; bases not matched to a gene: 12. In germline, CDR1 is LGHNA, CDR2 YSLEER. The CDR3: CASSLDRAGPWAFF. The CDR3, as DNA: TGCGCCAGCAGCCTGGACAGGGCCGGCCCTTGGGCTTTCTTT.

The chain links TRBV27 to TRBJ2-7, with unresolved D. The germline gives CDR1 MNHEY, CDR2 SMNVEV (reference sequence). With 3 bases removed from V and 1 base from J, the gap between germline ends came to 7 bases. The CDR3 has 13 residues. The CDR3 region has the DNA TGTGCCAGCAGTTTCCGGGCGTCCTACGAGCAGTACTTC. It specifies CASSFRASYEQYF.

This chain joins TRBV2 and TRBJ1-1, with D hard to call. The germline CDR1 and CDR2 sequences are SNHLY and FYNNEI. V was cut by 3 bases and J by 2 bases, with 10 bases left in between. The length of the CDR3 is 14 residues. The CDR3 DNA is TGTGCCAGCAGTGAGGAGACGGAAAACACTGAAGCTTTCTTT. It codes for CASSEETENTEAFF.

The chain recombines TRBV6-6 with TRBJ1-4; D not certain. The CDR3 totals 13 residues. The V and J ends lost 7 bases and 7 bases respectively, with 13 bases between them. Germline values: CDR1 MNHNY, CDR2 SVGAGI (reference sequence). This CDR3 is CASTQTLREKLFF. In nucleotides, the CDR3 is TGTGCCAGCACCCAAACCCTGCGTGAAAAACTGTTTTTT.

This sequence joins TRBV5-1 and TRBJ2-7; D is unclear. The CDR3 runs 14 residues. The V end was cut by 0 bases, the J end by 2 bases, with 9 bases between. CDR1 SGHRS and CDR2 YFSETQ come from the germline V gene. The CDR3 DNA reads TGCGCCAGCAGCTTGGATCTGTCAACCTACGAGCAGTACTTC. Translation: CASSLDLSTYEQYF.

The rearrangement uses TRBV27 and TRBJ2-7; D perhaps matches TRBD1 (6 bases). V was clipped by 7 bases and J by 7 bases, with 14 bases between them. This CDR3 is 12 amino acids long. Germline loops: CDR1 MNHEY, CDR2 SMNVEV (reference sequence). This chain's CDR3 is CASKMGAGEQYF. The CDR3 DNA sequence: TGTGCCAGCAAGATGGGGGCAGGGGAGCAGTACTTC.

The chain links TRBV15 to TRBJ1-5, with a possible D match to TRBD1 (5 bases). Germline values: CDR1 LNHNV, CDR2 YYDKDF (reference sequence). The length of the CDR3 is 14 residues. V was trimmed by 0 bases and J by 4 bases, leaving 7 bases between them. CDR3 region: CATSRDRGNQPQHF. The CDR3 DNA reads TGTGCCACCAGCAGAGATAGGGGAAATCAGCCCCAGCATTTT.

The chain couples TRBV29-1 to TRBJ1-2; D uncertain. Between the trimmed V and J ends, which lost 6 bases and 3 bases, there was a span of 8 bases. Germline V CDR1 and CDR2: SQVTM, ANQGSEA. This CDR3 contains 11 residues. The CDR3 region is CSVSADYGYTF. The CDR3 coding sequence is TGCAGCGTCAGTGCGGACTATGGCTACACCTTC.

The rearrangement joins TRBV6-1 to TRBJ2-7; TRBD1 aligns across 11 bases. CDR3 size: 15 residues. V trimming: 1 base; J trimming: 6 bases; junction bases outside the gene matches: 5. Germline assignment: CDR1 MNHNS and CDR2 SASEGT. Here the CDR3 DNA reads TGTGCCAGCAGTGAAGTGGACAGGGGGCGGGTCGAGCAGTACTTC. Its translation is CASSEVDRGRVEQYF.

The rearrangement joins TRBV10-1 to TRBJ2-1, with D possibly TRBD2 on 5 matching bases. Germline CDR1 and CDR2: WNHNN and SYGVQD (reference sequence). The CDR3 contains 17 residues. V dropped 2 bases and J dropped 0 bases, with 14 bases sitting between them. The CDR3 loop reads CASSETEERSSYNEQFF. CDR3 bases: TGCGCCAGCAGTGAGACGGAGGAGCGGTCCTCCTACAATGAGCAGTTCTTC.

This clone was detected only a few times. CDR3 nucleotides: TGTGCCAGCAGCCTCGGGCAGAACACTGAAGCTTTCTTT. Its translation is CASSLGQNTEAFF. J is TRBJ1-1 and V is TRBV25-1; D gene uncertain. The germline V gene encodes CDR1 MGHDK and CDR2 SYGVNS. The CDR3 is 13 residues long. Trimming left V 6 bases short and J 1 base short, with 9 bases between. The entire variable domain, with the rest obtained from reference TRBV25-1 and TRBJ1-1, is as follows: EADIYQTPRYLVIGTGKKITLECSQTMGHDKMYWYQQDPGMELHLIHYSYGVNSTEKGDLSSESTVSRIRTEHFPLTLESARPSHTSQYLCASSLGQNTEAFFGQGTRLTVV.

CDR3 in DNA: TGTGCCACCAGCAAAGGGACAGTGTTTGCAGATACGCAGTATTTT. Protein: CATSKGTVFADTQYF. This sequence joins TRBV15 and TRBJ2-3; TRBD1 agrees at 7 bases. Germline V lookup: CDR1 LNHNV, CDR2 YYDKDF (reference sequence). The CDR3 is 15 residues long. With V trimmed by 4 bases and J by 4 bases, 8 bases remained unmatched. The whole variable domain, filled in from reference TRBV15 and TRBJ2-3, reads DAMVIQNPRYQVTQFGKPVTLSCSQTLNHNVMYWYQQKSSQAPKLLFHYYDKDFNNEADTPDNFQSRRPNTSFCFLDIRSPGLGDTAMYLCATSKGTVFADTQYFGPGTRLTVL.

The chain combines TRBV4-2 with TRBJ1-5; D not certain. CDR1 is LGHNA, CDR2 YNFKEQ, per germline. This CDR3 is 14 amino acids long. V lost 4 bases and J lost 5, with 12 bases in between. CDR3 protein: CASSREGIDQPQHF. CDR3 sequence (DNA): TGTGCCAGCAGCCGAGAAGGCATCGATCAGCCCCAGCATTTT.

The chain uses TRBV13 and TRBJ2-3; possibly TRBD1 for D (6 bases). Trimming took off 5 bases at V and 7 bases at J, with 22 bases between the two ends. The CDR3 covers 16 residues. Germline V CDR1 and CDR2: PRHDT, FYEKMQ (reference sequence). The CDR3 region is CASSPRTAPPYYTQYF. The CDR3 DNA reads as TGTGCCAGCAGCCCCCGGACAGCACCGCCATATTATACGCAGTATTTT.

The chain joins TRBV7-9 to TRBJ1-3; D is possibly TRBD1 (6 bases). V was trimmed by 5 bases and J by 0 bases, leaving 20 bases between them. Germline CDR1 and CDR2: SEHNR and FQNEAQ (reference sequence). The CDR3 contains 18 residues. Here the CDR3 DNA reads TGTGCCAGCAGCACATTCTCGGACAGTTATTTCTCTGGAAACACCATATATTTT. Translation gives CASSTFSDSYFSGNTIYF. Based on the CDR3 plus reference TRBV7-9 and TRBJ1-3, the full variable domain is DTGVSQNPRHKITKRGQNVTFRCDPISEHNRLYWYRQTLGQGPEFLTYFQNEAQLEKSRLLSDRFSAERPKGSFSTLEIQRTEQGDSAMYLCASSTFSDSYFSGNTIYFGEGSWLTVV.

V gene TRBV30 combines with J gene TRBJ1-4; TRBD1 is a possible D gene (5 bases). V lost 0 bases and J 3 bases, leaving 8 bases between the germline ends. Per germline, CDR1 GTSNPN and CDR2 SVGIG (reference sequence). The CDR3 spans 14 residues. The CDR3 sequence: CAWSVVRANEKLFF. CDR3 DNA: TGTGCCTGGAGTGTCGTCAGGGCTAATGAAAAACTGTTTTTT.

The chain uses TRBV9 and TRBJ2-7; D might be TRBD2 (6 bases). The CDR3 is 15 residues long. The V gene's germline CDR1 is SGDLS and CDR2 YYNGEE. With 2 bases removed from V and 2 bases from J, the gap between germline ends came to 14 bases. For the CDR3, the DNA is TGTGCCAGCAGCGTGGGGGGACTTATTACCTACGAGCAGTACTTC. Amino acids: CASSVGGLITYEQYF.

The gene calls are TRBV7-2 and TRBJ1-1, with D maybe TRBD1 (6 bases). Germline CDR1 SGHTA, CDR2 FQGNSA. Trimming removed 4 bases at V and 4 bases at J, with 16 bases between. CDR3 length equals 15 residues. The CDR3 sequence is CASSSLIGGSTEAFF. Here the CDR3 DNA reads TGTGCCAGCAGCTCCCTAATAGGGGGATCCACTGAAGCTTTCTTT. The full variable domain, with the rest looked up from reference TRBV7-2 and TRBJ1-1, is GAGVSQSPSNKVTEKGKDVELRCDPISGHTALYWYRQSLGQGLEFLIYFQGNSAPDKSGLPSDRFSAERTGGSVSTLTIQRTQQEDSAVYLCASSSLIGGSTEAFFGQGTRLTVV.

The V and J genes are TRBV21-1 and TRBJ2-5; the table's D call TRBD1 went unverified against the DNA. TRBV21-1 is flagged as a pseudogene. The CDR3 spans 16 residues. In DNA, the CDR3 is TGTGCCAGCAGCAGAAACAGGGCCCGCAACCAAGAGACCCAGTACTTC. Translated: CASSRNRARNQETQYF.

The chain employs TRBV25-1 and TRBJ2-1; 8 nucleotides align to TRBD1. V was pared by 4 bases and J by 9 bases, with 14 bases of the junction left unmatched. Germline V gene sequence: CDR1 MGHDK, CDR2 SYGVNS. There are 16 residues in the CDR3. In DNA, the CDR3 is TGTGCCAGCAGTGGTGGGACAGGCGCTCCTCTAGGTGAGCAGTTCTTC. It codes for CASSGGTGAPLGEQFF.

The gene calls are TRBV2 and TRBJ1-5; 10 bases match TRBD1. V trimming: 3 bases; J trimming: 2 bases; junction bases outside the gene matches: 4. Germline V lookup: CDR1 SNHLY, CDR2 FYNNEI. The CDR3 sequence is 16 residues long. The CDR3 sequence is CASSEGTGVRNQPQHF. The CDR3 DNA reads as TGTGCCAGCAGTGAGGGGACAGGGGTCCGCAATCAGCCCCAGCATTTT.

V gene TRBV7-2 combines with J gene TRBJ2-1, with D possibly being TRBD2 (5 bases). CDR3 length: 14 amino acids. Germline lookup yields CDR1 SGHTA and CDR2 FQGNSA. Deletions cut 5 bases from V and 6 bases from J, with 14 bases between. CDR3 loop: CASSDLLGSNEQFF. DNA of the CDR3: TGTGCCAGCAGCGATCTCCTAGGGAGCAATGAGCAGTTCTTC.

In its sample, this clone was seen once. The chain couples TRBV6-5 to TRBJ2-2, with D perhaps given as TRBD1 or TRBD2 (5 bases each). The length of the CDR3 is 16 residues. From germline, CDR1 is MNHEY and CDR2 SVGAGI. Trimming stripped 2 bases from V and 4 bases from J, with 14 bases between. The CDR3 DNA sequence: TGTGCCAGCAGTTACAGGACGGGACGGGGCACCGGGGAGCTGTTTTTT. It yields the protein CASSYRTGRGTGELFF.

The gene calls are TRBV10-3 and TRBJ2-3; TRBD2 aligns across 10 bases. Germline CDR1 is ENHRY and CDR2 is SYGVKD. With V trimmed by 3 bases and J by 4 bases, 7 bases remained unmatched. The CDR3 has 16 amino acids. CDR3 nucleotides: TGTGCCATCAGTGACTCCCTAGCGGGAGCATCAGATACGCAGTATTTT. Translation: CAISDSLAGASDTQYF.